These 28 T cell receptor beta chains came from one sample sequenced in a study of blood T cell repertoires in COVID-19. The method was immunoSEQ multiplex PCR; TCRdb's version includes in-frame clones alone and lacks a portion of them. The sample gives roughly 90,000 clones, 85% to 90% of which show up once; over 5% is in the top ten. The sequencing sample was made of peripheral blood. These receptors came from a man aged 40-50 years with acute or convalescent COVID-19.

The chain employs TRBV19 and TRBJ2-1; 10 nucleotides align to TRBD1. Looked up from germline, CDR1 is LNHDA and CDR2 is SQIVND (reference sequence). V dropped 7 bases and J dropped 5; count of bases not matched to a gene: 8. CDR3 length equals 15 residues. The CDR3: CASTPTGGQHNEQFF. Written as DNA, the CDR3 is TGTGCCAGTACCCCGACAGGGGGCCAACACAATGAGCAGTTCTTC.

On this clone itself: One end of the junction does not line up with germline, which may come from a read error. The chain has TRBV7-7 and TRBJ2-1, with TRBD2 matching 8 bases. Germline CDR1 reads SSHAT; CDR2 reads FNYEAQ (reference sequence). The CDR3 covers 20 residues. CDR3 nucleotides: TGTGCTAGCAGCTCAAACACCATCGGGGGGGTTCTCAGCTCCTACAATGAGCAGTTCTTC. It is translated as CASSSNTIGGVLSSYNEQFF.

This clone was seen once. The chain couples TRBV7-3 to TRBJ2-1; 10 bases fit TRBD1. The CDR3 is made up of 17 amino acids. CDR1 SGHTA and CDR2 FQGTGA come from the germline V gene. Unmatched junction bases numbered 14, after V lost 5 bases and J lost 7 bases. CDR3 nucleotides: TGTGCCAGCAGCGCAATAGACAGGGGGCGCAAGTTGAATGAGCAGTTCTTC. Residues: CASSAIDRGRKLNEQFF. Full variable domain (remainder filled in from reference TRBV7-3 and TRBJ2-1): GAGVSQTPSNKVTEKGKYVELRCDPISGHTALYWYRQSLGQGPEFLIYFQGTGAADDSGLPNDRFFAVRPEGSVSTLKIQRTERGDSAVYLCASSAIDRGRKLNEQFFGPGTRLTVL.

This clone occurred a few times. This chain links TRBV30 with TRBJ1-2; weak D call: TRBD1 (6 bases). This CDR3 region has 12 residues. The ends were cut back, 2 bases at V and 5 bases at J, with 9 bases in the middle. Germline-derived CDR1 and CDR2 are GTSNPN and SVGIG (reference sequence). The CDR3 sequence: CAWSTTGYGYTF. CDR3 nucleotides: TGTGCCTGGAGTACCACAGGGTATGGCTACACCTTC.

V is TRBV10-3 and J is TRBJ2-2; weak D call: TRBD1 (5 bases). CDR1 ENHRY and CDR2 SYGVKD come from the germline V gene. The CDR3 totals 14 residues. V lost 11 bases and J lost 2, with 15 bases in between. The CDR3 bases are TGTGCCCACGGGCGGACACTTAACACCGGGGAGCTGTTTTTT. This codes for CAHGRTLNTGELFF.

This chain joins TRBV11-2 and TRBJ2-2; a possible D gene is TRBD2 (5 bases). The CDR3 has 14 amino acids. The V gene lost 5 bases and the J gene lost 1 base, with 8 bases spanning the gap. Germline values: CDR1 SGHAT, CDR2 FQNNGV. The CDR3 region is CASSGLQNTGELFF. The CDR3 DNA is TGTGCCAGCAGCGGACTGCAGAACACCGGGGAGCTGTTTTTT.

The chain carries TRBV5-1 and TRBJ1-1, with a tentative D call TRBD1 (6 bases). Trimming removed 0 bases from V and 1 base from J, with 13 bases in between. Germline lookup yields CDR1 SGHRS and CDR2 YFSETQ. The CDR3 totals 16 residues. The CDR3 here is CASSLEGRGGNTEAFF. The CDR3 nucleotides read TGCGCCAGCAGCTTGGAGGGCAGGGGTGGGAACACTGAAGCTTTCTTT.

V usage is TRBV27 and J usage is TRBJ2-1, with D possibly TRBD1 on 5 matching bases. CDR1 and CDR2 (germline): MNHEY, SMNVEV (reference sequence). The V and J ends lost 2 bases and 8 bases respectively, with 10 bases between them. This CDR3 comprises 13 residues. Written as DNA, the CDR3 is TGTGCCAGCAGTTTACAGGGTATCGATGAGCAGTTCTTC. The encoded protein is CASSLQGIDEQFF.

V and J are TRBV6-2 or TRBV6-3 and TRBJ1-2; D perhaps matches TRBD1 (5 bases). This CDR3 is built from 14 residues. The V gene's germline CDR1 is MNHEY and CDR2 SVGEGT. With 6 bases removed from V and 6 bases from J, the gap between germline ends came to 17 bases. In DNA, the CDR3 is TGTGCCAGCAGCCCCCCCGGGACTGTGAATGGCTACACCTTC. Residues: CASSPPGTVNGYTF.

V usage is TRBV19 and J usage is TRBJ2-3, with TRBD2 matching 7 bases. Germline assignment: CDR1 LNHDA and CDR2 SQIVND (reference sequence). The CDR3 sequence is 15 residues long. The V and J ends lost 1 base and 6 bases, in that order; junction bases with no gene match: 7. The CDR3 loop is CASSIGAGPADTQYF. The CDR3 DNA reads TGTGCCAGTAGTATAGGAGCGGGACCCGCCGATACGCAGTATTTT. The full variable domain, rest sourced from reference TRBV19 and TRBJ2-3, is DGGITQSPKYLFRKEGQNVTLSCEQNLNHDAMYWYRQDPGQGLRLIYYSQIVNDFQKGDIAEGYSVSREKKESFPLTVTSAQKNPTAFYLCASSIGAGPADTQYFGPGTRLTVL.

The CDR3 region is CASSLVAGRNEQYF. For the CDR3, the DNA is TGTGCCAGCAGCTTGGTGGCAGGGAGGAACGAGCAGTACTTC. The chain carries TRBV11-2 and TRBJ2-7; tentative D call: TRBD2 (6 bases). V lost 3 bases, J lost 5 bases, and 14 bases lay in between. Germline loops: CDR1 SGHAT, CDR2 FQNNGV. CDR3 length: 14 residues.

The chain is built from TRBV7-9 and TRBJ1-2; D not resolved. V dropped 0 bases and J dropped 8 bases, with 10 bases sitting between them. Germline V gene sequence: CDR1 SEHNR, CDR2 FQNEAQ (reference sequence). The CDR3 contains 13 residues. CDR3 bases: TGTGCCAGCAGCTTAGCGGGAGCCCTGGGCTACACCTTC. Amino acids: CASSLAGALGYTF. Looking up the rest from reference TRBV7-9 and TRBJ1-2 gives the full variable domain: DTGVSQNPRHKITKRGQNVTFRCDPISEHNRLYWYRQTLGQGPEFLTYFQNEAQLEKSRLLSDRFSAERPKGSFSTLEIQRTEQGDSAMYLCASSLAGALGYTFGSGTRLTVV.

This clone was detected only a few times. DNA of the CDR3: TGTGCCAGCGGAGGGAGTGGGGATCAGCCCCAGCATTTT. Protein sequence: CASGGSGDQPQHF. This chain connects TRBV6-1 to TRBJ1-5; D call uncertain. This CDR3 region has 13 residues. CDR1 and CDR2 (germline): MNHNS, SASEGT. Trimming cost V 8 bases and J 5 bases, with 13 bases left between them.

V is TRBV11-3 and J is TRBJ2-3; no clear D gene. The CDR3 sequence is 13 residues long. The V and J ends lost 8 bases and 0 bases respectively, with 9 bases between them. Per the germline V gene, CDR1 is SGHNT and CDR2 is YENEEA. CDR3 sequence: CASSYRSTDTQYF. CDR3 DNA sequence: TGTGCCAGCTCTTATCGGAGCACAGATACGCAGTATTTT.

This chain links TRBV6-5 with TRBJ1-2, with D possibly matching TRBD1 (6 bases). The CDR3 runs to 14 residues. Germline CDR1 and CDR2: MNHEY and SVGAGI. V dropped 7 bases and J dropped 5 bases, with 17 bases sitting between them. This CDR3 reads CASKRAGVLYGYTF. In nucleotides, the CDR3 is TGTGCCAGCAAAAGGGCAGGGGTCCTGTATGGCTACACCTTC.

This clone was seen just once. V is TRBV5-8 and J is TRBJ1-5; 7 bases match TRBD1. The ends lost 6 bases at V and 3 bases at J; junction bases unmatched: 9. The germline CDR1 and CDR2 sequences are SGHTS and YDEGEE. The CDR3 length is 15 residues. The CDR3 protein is CASNLGTVLNQPQHF. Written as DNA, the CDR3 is TGTGCCAGCAACCTTGGGACAGTGCTCAATCAGCCCCAGCATTTT.

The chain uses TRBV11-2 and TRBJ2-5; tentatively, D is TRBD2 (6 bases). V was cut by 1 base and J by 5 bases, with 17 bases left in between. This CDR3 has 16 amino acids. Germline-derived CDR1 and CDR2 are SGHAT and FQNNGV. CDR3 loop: CASSLAGAGLLETQYF. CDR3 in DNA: TGTGCCAGCAGCTTAGCGGGTGCGGGACTGCTGGAGACCCAGTACTTC.

The CDR3 protein is CASRDRVGTEAFF. The CDR3 nucleotides read TGCGCCAGCAGGGACAGGGTGGGCACTGAAGCTTTCTTT. The chain recombines TRBV5-1 with TRBJ1-1; the match to TRBD1 covers 8 bases. V shed 5 bases and J 4 bases; nucleotides not matched to a gene: 4. The CDR3 totals 13 residues. CDR1 is SGHRS and CDR2 is YFSETQ in the germline V gene.

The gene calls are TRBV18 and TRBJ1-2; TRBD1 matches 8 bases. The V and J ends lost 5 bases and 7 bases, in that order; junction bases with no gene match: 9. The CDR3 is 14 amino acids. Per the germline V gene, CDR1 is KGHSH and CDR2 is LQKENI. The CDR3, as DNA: TGTGCCAGCTCAATAGATCCAGGGGGCACTGGCTACACCTTC. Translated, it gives CASSIDPGGTGYTF.

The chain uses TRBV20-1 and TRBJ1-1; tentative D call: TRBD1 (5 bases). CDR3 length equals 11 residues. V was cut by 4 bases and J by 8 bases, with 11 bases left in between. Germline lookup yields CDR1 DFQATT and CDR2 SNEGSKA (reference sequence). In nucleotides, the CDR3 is TGCAGTGCTACAGGGCTCTACGAAGCTTTCTTT. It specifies CSATGLYEAFF.

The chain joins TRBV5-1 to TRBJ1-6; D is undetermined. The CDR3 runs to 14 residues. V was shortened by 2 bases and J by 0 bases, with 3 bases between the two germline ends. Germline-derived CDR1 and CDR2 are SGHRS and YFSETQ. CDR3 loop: CASSFSSYNSPLHF. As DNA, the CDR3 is TGCGCCAGCAGCTTTAGCTCCTATAATTCACCCCTCCACTTT. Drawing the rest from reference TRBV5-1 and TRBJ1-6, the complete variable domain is KAGVTQTPRYLIKTRGQQVTLSCSPISGHRSVSWYQQTPGQGLQFLFEYFSETQRNKGNFPGRFSGRQFSNSRSEMNVSTLELGDSALYLCASSFSSYNSPLHFGNGTRLTVT.

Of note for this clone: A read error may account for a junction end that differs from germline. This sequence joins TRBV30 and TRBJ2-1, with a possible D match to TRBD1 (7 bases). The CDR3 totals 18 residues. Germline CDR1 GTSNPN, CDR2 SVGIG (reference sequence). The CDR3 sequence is CARSRGQAGGGPWNEQFF. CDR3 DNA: TGTGCCAGGAGCCGAGGACAGGCCGGAGGGGGGCCCTGGAATGAGCAGTTCTTC.

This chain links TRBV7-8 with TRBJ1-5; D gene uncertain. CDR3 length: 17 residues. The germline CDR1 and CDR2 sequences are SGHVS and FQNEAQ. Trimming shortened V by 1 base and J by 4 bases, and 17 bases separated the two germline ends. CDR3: CASSLGNTGRKNQPQHF. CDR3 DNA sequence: TGTGCCAGCAGCTTAGGGAACACCGGGAGAAAGAATCAGCCCCAGCATTTT. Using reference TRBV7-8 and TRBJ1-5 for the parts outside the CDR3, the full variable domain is GAGVSQSPRYKVAKRGQDVALRCDPISGHVSLFWYQQALGQGPEFLTYFQNEAQLDKSGLPSDRFFAERPEGSVSTLKIQRTQQEDSAVYLCASSLGNTGRKNQPQHFGDGTRLSIL.

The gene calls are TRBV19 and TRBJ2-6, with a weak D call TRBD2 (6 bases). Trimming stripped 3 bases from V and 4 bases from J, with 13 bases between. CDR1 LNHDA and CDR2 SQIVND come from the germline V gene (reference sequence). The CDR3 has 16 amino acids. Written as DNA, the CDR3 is TGTGCCAGTAGTATCGGAGGAGGGTTCGGGGCCAACGTCCTGACTTTC. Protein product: CASSIGGGFGANVLTF. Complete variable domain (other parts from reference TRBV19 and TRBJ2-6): DGGITQSPKYLFRKEGQNVTLSCEQNLNHDAMYWYRQDPGQGLRLIYYSQIVNDFQKGDIAEGYSVSREKKESFPLTVTSAQKNPTAFYLCASSIGGGFGANVLTFGAGSRLTVL.

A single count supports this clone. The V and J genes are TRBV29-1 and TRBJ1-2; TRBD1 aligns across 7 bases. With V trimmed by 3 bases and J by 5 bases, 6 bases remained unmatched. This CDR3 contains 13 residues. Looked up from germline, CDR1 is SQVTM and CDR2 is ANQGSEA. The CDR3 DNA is TGCAGCGTTGACAGACAGGGAGTGTATGGCTACACCTTC. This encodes CSVDRQGVYGYTF. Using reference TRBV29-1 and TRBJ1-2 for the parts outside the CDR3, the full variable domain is SAVISQKPSRDICQRGTSLTIQCQVDSQVTMMFWYRQQPGQSLTLIATANQGSEATYESGFVIDKFPISRPNLTFSTLTVSNMSPEDSSIYLCSVDRQGVYGYTFGSGTRLTVV.

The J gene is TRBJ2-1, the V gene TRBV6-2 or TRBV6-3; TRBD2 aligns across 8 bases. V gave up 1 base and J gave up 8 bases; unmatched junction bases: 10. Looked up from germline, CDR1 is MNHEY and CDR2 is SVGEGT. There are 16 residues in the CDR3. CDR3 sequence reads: CASSYYAAGAVYEQFF. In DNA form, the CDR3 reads TGTGCCAGCAGTTACTATGCAGCGGGGGCCGTGTATGAGCAGTTCTTC.

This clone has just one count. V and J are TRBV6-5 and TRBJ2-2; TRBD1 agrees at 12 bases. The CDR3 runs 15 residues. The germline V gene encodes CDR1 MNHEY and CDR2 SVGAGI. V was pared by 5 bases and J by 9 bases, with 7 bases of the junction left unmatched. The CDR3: CASSPGTGGFRELFF. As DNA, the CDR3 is TGTGCCAGCAGTCCCGGGACAGGGGGCTTCAGGGAGCTGTTTTTT.

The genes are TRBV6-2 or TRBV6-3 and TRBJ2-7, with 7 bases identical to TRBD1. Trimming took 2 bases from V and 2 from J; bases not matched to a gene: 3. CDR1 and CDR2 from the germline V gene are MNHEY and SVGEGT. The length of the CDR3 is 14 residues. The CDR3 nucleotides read TGTGCCAGCAGTTACCCGGGGACAGCCTACGAGCAGTACTTC. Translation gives CASSYPGTAYEQYF.